This T cell receptor beta chain was documented in a study of cytomegalovirus exposure and HLA in healthy donors. CDR1 and CDR2 from the germline V gene are LGHNA and YSLEER. The CDR3 covers 14 residues. The V end lost 0 bases, the J end lost 3 bases, and 8 bases lay between the germline ends. The assay was immunoSEQ multiplex PCR, and TCRdb's table has in-frame clones only and misses some. The sample contains about 150,000 clones, 75% to 90% of which appear only once. Regarding the study as a whole: There were some 150 TCR beta chains listed as cytomegalovirus-associated.

Notes on this clone: Its antigen is still unknown.

Sequencing was carried out using PBMCs. The chain links TRBV4-3 to TRBJ1-2; no clear D. This clonotype was sampled from a man between 18 and 35 years old in good health and CMV-seropositive. This CDR3 reads CASSQDLPDYGYTF. CDR3 sequence (DNA): TGCGCCAGCAGCCAAGATCTACCCGACTATGGCTACACCTTC.